The T cell receptor (beta chain) under discussion was sequenced for a study of PD-L1 blockade in urothelial cancer. The overall study: Researchers looked at the blood 3 weeks (second dose) and 6 weeks after treatment began.

The germline gives CDR1 SGHRS, CDR2 YFSETQ. Trimming took 6 bases from V and 5 from J; bases not matched to a gene: 8. CDR3 length: 14 amino acids. Each patient contributed between 1 and 8 total time points of blood mononuclear cells, pretreatment and during treatment. Some clones are missing from TCRdb's copy, which holds only in-frame ones; the method was immunoSEQ multiplex PCR. This table has around 45,000 clones, approximately 90% appearing once. V and J are TRBV5-1 and TRBJ2-1, with 7 bases fitting TRBD2. The source was PBMCs, collected around atezolizumab (anti-PD-L1) treatment. The origin of this receptor is a woman aged 55-75 years with urothelial cancer. The CDR3 loop is CASTGDYVNNEQFF. CDR3 sequence (DNA): TGCGCCAGCACTGGGGACTACGTCAACAATGAGCAGTTCTTC. Supplemented by reference TRBV5-1 and TRBJ2-1, the full variable domain reads KAGVTQTPRYLIKTRGQQVTLSCSPISGHRSVSWYQQTPGQGLQFLFEYFSETQRNKGNFPGRFSGRQFSNSRSEMNVSTLELGDSALYLCASTGDYVNNEQFFGPGTRLTVL.